The 5 T cell receptor beta chains reported below all come from one sample, sequenced in a study of blood T cells in healthy people across ages. A second about 7 to 12 cycle PCR used barcoded and J-beta primers. Each CDR3 protein is one row after TCRdb ran MiXCR on the 5' RACE reads. The sample carries 650,000 to 800,000 distinct CDR3 sequences, around 50% recorded once. Sequenced material: blood. The receptors shown here come from a woman of 80 years or more in good health.

The chain joins TRBV20-1 to TRBJ2-1; the D gene is possibly TRBD2 (6 bases). This CDR3 comprises 16 residues. V lost 1 base, J lost 8 bases, and 21 bases lay in between. Germline CDR1 DFQATT, CDR2 SNEGSKA (reference sequence). The CDR3 sequence is CSARAKKTSIGDEQFF. CDR3 sequence (DNA): TGCAGTGCTAGAGCCAAGAAGACTAGTATCGGCGATGAGCAGTTCTTC.

The chain carries TRBV3-1 and TRBJ2-7; 10 nucleotides agree with TRBD2. Germline V CDR1 and CDR2: LGHDT, YNNKEL (reference sequence). The CDR3 consists of 16 residues. Germline trimming cut 5 bases from V and 1 base from J; bases unmatched to any gene: 8. CDR3 DNA sequence: TGTGCCAGCAGCACTAGCGGGGCAGCCCCTTCCTACGAGCAGTACTTC. This translates into CASSTSGAAPSYEQYF.

J is TRBJ2-7 and V is TRBV5-1; 9 positions agree with TRBD2. Germline CDR1 SGHRS, CDR2 YFSETQ. The ends lost 5 bases at V and 6 bases at J; junction bases unmatched: 12. This CDR3 region has 15 residues. The CDR3 spells CASRGFLAGHSEQYF. CDR3 nucleotides: TGCGCCAGCAGGGGATTCCTAGCGGGGCATTCCGAGCAGTACTTC.

This clonotype was detected only a few times. V usage is TRBV6-2 or TRBV6-3 and J usage is TRBJ2-1; D remains ambiguous. This CDR3 has 11 residues. Trimming took 10 bases from V and 5 from J, leaving 9 bases between them. Germline lookup yields CDR1 MNHEY and CDR2 SVGEGT. CDR3 protein: CATTRHNEQFF. The CDR3 DNA reads as TGTGCCACGACCCGGCACAATGAGCAGTTCTTC.

The table lists this clonotype with many counts. A junction boundary mismatches the germline segment, possibly from a read error. The chain combines TRBV7-2 with TRBJ2-3; TRBD2 matches 8 bases. CDR1 is SGHTA and CDR2 is FQGNSA in the germline V gene. This CDR3 contains 15 residues. Written as DNA, the CDR3 is TGCGCCAGCAGCTTGGCCGGGGGGGCAGCAGATACGCAGTATTTT. This translates into CASSLAGGAADTQYF.